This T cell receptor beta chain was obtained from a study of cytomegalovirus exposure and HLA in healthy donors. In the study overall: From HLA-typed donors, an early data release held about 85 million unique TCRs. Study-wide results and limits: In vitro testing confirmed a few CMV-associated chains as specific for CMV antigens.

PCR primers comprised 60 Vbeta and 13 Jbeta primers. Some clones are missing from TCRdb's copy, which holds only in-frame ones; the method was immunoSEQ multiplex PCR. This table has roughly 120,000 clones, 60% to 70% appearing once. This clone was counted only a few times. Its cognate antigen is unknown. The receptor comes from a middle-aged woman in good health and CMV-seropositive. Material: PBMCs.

The CDR3 DNA reads as TGTGCCAGCAGCCAAGATCCCCCCACGAGCTCCTATAATTCACCCCTCCACTTT. Its translation is CASSQDPPTSSYNSPLHF. The chain carries TRBV4-2 and TRBJ1-6; D is uncertain. The CDR3 has 18 residues. V was shortened by 0 bases and J by 0 bases, with 12 bases between the two germline ends. Germline V CDR1 and CDR2: LGHNA, YNFKEQ.